The sequence of this T cell receptor beta chain was determined in a study of T cells after posttransplantation cyclophosphamide. Overall study results and limits: Later blood repertoires were often dominated by clones from the donor CD8+ memory compartment. Skin or GI-infiltrating T cells shared few TRB sequences with blood. After PTCy, TRB diversity resembled that of CNI/methotrexate controls.

In regard to this clone: Its antigen is still unknown.

Libraries were prepared by immunoSEQ multiplex PCR; TCRdb keeps only in-frame clonotypes and omits some of them. The sample consists of tens of thousands of clones, over 85% of them appearing once. The receptor was derived from a woman aged 40 to 49 with a blood cancer, CMV-positive, and with a related stem cell donor. Sequenced: PBMCs.

Written as DNA, the CDR3 is TGCGCCAGCAGCACGGGACTAGCGGACCTAAAGACCCAGTACTTC. The encoded protein is CASSTGLADLKTQYF. The chain joins TRBV5-1 to TRBJ2-5; 11 positions match TRBD2. Germline values: CDR1 SGHRS, CDR2 YFSETQ. After removal of 4 bases from V and 6 bases from J, the junction contained 8 bases not matched to a gene. CDR3 length: 15 residues. The variable domain in full, completed from reference TRBV5-1 and TRBJ2-5, reads KAGVTQTPRYLIKTRGQQVTLSCSPISGHRSVSWYQQTPGQGLQFLFEYFSETQRNKGNFPGRFSGRQFSNSRSEMNVSTLELGDSALYLCASSTGLADLKTQYFGPGTRLLVL.